This T cell receptor (beta chain) derives from a study of blood T cells in healthy people across ages. The second PCR ran roughly 6 to 12 cycles with a sample-barcoded 5' primer and J-beta primers. TCRdb called the 5' RACE reads again in MiXCR, with one record for every CDR3 protein. This table holds about 970,000 distinct CDR3 sequences, 45% to 60% found once. Germline lookup yields CDR1 DFQATT and CDR2 SNEGSKA (reference sequence). The CDR3 covers 22 residues. The sequencing input was blood. V usage is TRBV20-1 and J usage is TRBJ2-4, with D perhaps being TRBD1 or TRBD2 (10 bases each). The J call is doubtful: the DNA matches TRBJ2-7 better. The clonotype was recovered from a woman aged 60 to 75 in good health. The DNA for the CDR3 is TGCAGTGCTAGAGGGACAGGGGGTCTTGACCGTCTGAGCGGGAGGGCCAATTACGAGCAGTACTTC. Protein sequence: CSARGTGGLDRLSGRANYEQYF.